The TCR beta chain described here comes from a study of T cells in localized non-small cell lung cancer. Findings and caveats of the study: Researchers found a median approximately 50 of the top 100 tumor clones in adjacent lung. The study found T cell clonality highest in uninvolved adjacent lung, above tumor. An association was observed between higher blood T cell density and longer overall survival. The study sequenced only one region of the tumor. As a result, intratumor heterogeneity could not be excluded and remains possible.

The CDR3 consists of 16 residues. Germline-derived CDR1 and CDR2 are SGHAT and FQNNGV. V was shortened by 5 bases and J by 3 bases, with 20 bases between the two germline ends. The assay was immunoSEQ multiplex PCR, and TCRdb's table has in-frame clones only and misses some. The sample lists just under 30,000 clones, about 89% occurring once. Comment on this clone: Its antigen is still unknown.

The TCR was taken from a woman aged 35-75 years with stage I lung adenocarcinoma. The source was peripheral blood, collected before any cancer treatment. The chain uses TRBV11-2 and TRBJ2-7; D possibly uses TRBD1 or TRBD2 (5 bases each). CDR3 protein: CASSPLGPPALYEQYF. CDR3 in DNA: TGTGCCAGCAGCCCCTTGGGACCCCCGGCCCTCTACGAGCAGTACTTC.